This T cell receptor beta chain appears in the sequencing data of a study of blood T cell repertoires in COVID-19. Study as a whole: PBMCs, B-cell-depleted T cells, or T cells provided the cDNA or gDNA that made up the material.

The CDR3 runs 14 residues. The J segment lost 2 bases and the V segment lost 7 bases, leaving 10 bases of the junction unmatched. Germline V gives CDR1 SQVTM, CDR2 ANQGSEA. How the authors handled the data: Amplifying reference gene primers gave estimates of nucleated cell counts. Profiled with immunoSEQ multiplex PCR; TCRdb holds only in-frame clones, not every one. D and trimming were read from the DNA, whereas the V and J calls and clone size are those reported in that table. The table has 120,000 to 150,000 clones, 60% to 85% seen once; the top ten hold 8.6%. This receptor was obtained from a man in his fifties or sixties with active or convalescent COVID-19. The sequenced sample was peripheral blood. The V call is TRBV29-1, the J call TRBJ2-7; 8 positions match TRBD1. CDR3 sequence reads: CSASSGTGAYEQYF. The DNA of the CDR3 is TGCAGCGCATCGTCCGGGACAGGAGCCTACGAGCAGTACTTC.